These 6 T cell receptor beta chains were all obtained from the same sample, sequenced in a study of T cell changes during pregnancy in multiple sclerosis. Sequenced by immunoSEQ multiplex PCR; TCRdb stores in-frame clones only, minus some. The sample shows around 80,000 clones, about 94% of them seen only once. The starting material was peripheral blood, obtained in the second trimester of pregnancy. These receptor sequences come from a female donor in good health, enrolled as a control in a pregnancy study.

The CDR3 region is CSVLTGGYEQYF. CDR3 DNA: TGCAGCGTGCTGACAGGGGGCTACGAGCAGTACTTC. The chain carries TRBV29-1 and TRBJ2-7; 9 bases are shared with TRBD1. Germline assignment: CDR1 SQVTM and CDR2 ANQGSEA. The CDR3 spans 12 residues. The ends lost 6 bases at V and 3 bases at J; junction bases unmatched: 3.

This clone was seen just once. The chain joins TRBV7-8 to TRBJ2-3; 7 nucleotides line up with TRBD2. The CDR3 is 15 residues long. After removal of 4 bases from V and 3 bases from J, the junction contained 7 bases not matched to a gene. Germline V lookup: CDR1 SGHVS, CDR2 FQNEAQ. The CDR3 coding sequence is TGTGCCAGCAGCTATGAGCGGGGATTGACAGATACGCAGTATTTT. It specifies CASSYERGLTDTQYF. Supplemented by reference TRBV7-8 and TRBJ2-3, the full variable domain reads GAGVSQSPRYKVAKRGQDVALRCDPISGHVSLFWYQQALGQGPEFLTYFQNEAQLDKSGLPSDRFFAERPEGSVSTLKIQRTQQEDSAVYLCASSYERGLTDTQYFGPGTRLTVL.

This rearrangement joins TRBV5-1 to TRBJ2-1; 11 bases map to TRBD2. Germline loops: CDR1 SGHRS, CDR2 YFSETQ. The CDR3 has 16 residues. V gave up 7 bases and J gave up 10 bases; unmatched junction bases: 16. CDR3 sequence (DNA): TGCGCCAGCTCCCCGGTAACTAGCGGGAGAGGTTGGGAGCAGTTCTTC. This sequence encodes CASSPVTSGRGWEQFF.

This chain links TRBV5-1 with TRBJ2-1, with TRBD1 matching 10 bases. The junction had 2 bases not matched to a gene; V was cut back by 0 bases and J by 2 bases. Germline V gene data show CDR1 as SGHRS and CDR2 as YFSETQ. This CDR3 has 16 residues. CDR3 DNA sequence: TGCGCCAGCAGCTTGGAAGGGACAGGGGCCTACAATGAGCAGTTCTTC. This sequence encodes CASSLEGTGAYNEQFF. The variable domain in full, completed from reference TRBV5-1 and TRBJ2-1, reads KAGVTQTPRYLIKTRGQQVTLSCSPISGHRSVSWYQQTPGQGLQFLFEYFSETQRNKGNFPGRFSGRQFSNSRSEMNVSTLELGDSALYLCASSLEGTGAYNEQFFGPGTRLTVL.

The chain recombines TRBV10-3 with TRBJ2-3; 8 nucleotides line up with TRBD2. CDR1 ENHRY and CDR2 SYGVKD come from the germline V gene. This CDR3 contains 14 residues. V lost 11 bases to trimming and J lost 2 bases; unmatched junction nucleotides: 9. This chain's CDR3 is CAARAGVVTDTQYF. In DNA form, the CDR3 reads TGTGCCGCAAGAGCGGGAGTTGTCACAGATACGCAGTATTTT.

DNA of the CDR3: TGTGCCAGCAGGTGGACTAGTTTTGGTGAGCAGTTCTTC. This sequence encodes CASRWTSFGEQFF. The chain couples TRBV6-5 to TRBJ2-1; 7 bases align to TRBD2. Trimming removed 6 bases from V and 9 bases from J; junction bases left unmatched: 8. The CDR3 runs 13 residues. The germline V gene has CDR1 MNHEY and CDR2 SVGAGI.